This T cell receptor beta chain derives from a study of cytomegalovirus exposure and HLA in healthy donors. Assay used: immunoSEQ multiplex PCR; TCRdb lists only in-frame clones, some missing. This sample has about 360,000 clones, with roughly 89% found just once. The CDR3 runs 14 residues. Germline trimming cut 7 bases from V and 8 bases from J; bases unmatched to any gene: 8. From germline, CDR1 is MNHNY and CDR2 SVGAGI (reference sequence). The V gene is TRBV6-6, the J gene TRBJ2-1, with 10 bases matching TRBD1. This TCR came from a woman aged 18-35 years in good health and CMV-seronegative. Sequencing was performed on PBMCs. CDR3 nucleotides: TGTGCCAGCATTCAGACAGGGGGCGCGGATGAGCAGTTCTTC. Amino acids: CASIQTGGADEQFF.